This TCR beta chain was sequenced during a study of T cells and Merkel cell carcinoma outcomes. Study-level points and caveats: In Merkel cell carcinoma, repertoire and T-cell density reportedly predicted outcomes.

The germline V gene has CDR1 SGHAT and CDR2 FQNNGV. The length of the CDR3 is 15 residues. V shed 5 bases and J 1 base; nucleotides not matched to a gene: 1. Profiling relied on immunoSEQ multiplex PCR, and the TCRdb table lists in-frame clones only, not all of them. The data show about 1,900 clones, with 93% seen just once and about 1.4% held by the top ten. Concerning this clone: Its antigen is undetermined.

The sequenced material came from tumor tissue from Merkel cell carcinoma. The receptor's source is a human donor with Merkel cell carcinoma. V is TRBV11-2 and J is TRBJ2-2, with TRBD2 matching 10 bases. CDR3 in DNA: TGTGCCAGCAGCCGGACTAGCGGGAACACCGGGGAGCTGTTTTTT. It specifies CASSRTSGNTGELFF.